The 24 T cell receptor beta chains below were found in one sample sequenced in a study of shared clonotypes between healthy human individuals. Some clones are missing from TCRdb's copy, which holds only in-frame ones; the method was immunoSEQ multiplex PCR. The table shows hundreds of thousands of clones, with around 96% occurring only once. The naive CD8 subset, CD45RO-negative cells positively selected for CCR7, excluded terminally differentiated effector memory CD45RA+ cells. Input material: naive CD8+ T cells sorted from blood. The receptors stem from a woman in her twenties or thirties in good health.

As to this clone: The same CDR3 also results from other DNA sequences found in this sample. This sequence joins TRBV5-6 and TRBJ2-7; tentative D call: TRBD2 (5 bases). This CDR3 is 13 amino acids long. Trimming stripped 0 bases from V and 3 bases from J, with 7 bases between. Germline CDR1 reads SGHDT; CDR2 reads YYEEEE. The CDR3 sequence is CASSLGGFYEQYF. Here the CDR3 DNA reads TGTGCCAGCAGCTTGGGCGGGTTCTACGAGCAGTACTTC.

Notes on this clone: Other nucleotide sequences from this sample produce the same CDR3. The CDR3 loop reads CASSGGTGGNQPQHF. Here the CDR3 DNA reads TGTGCCAGCAGCGGGGGGACGGGTGGTAATCAGCCCCAGCATTTT. The gene calls are TRBV27 and TRBJ1-5, with D possibly being TRBD1 (5 bases). The CDR3 is made up of 15 amino acids. Germline CDR1 MNHEY, CDR2 SMNVEV (reference sequence). Between the trimmed V and J ends, which lost 6 bases and 4 bases, there was a span of 16 bases.

The gene calls are TRBV6-6 and TRBJ1-1; D uncertain. V lost 5 bases and J 8 bases, leaving 18 bases between the germline ends. This CDR3 comprises 14 residues. Germline V CDR1 and CDR2: MNHNY, SVGAGI (reference sequence). CDR3 sequence (DNA): TGTGCCAGCAGTCTCACTAACGGACGGAGGGAAGCTTTCTTT. This gives the protein CASSLTNGRREAFF.

The chain has TRBV28 and TRBJ2-5, with D possibly TRBD2 on 5 matching bases. CDR3 length: 16 residues. The germline V and J ends were trimmed by 7 bases and 3 bases, with 21 bases remaining between them. Germline V gene lookup returns CDR1 MDHEN and CDR2 SYDVKM. The CDR3 nucleotides are TGTGCCAGCATGCTATACGGCGGGTCTAAAAAAGAGACCCAGTACTTC. As protein: CASMLYGGSKKETQYF.

This clone was picked up one time. The V call is TRBV1, the J call TRBJ2-1; TRBD2 is the table's D call, not checked against the DNA. TRBV1 is a documented pseudogene. This CDR3 has 13 residues. The CDR3 sequence: CTSSQRRRDEQFF. CDR3 nucleotide sequence: TGCACCAGCAGCCAGCGCCGGCGGGATGAGCAGTTCTTC.

The chain has TRBV7-9 and TRBJ1-1; no clear D gene. Germline V gives CDR1 SEHNR, CDR2 FQNEAQ (reference sequence). V was shortened by 4 bases and J by 0 bases, with 12 bases between the two germline ends. This CDR3 is 15 amino acids long. The CDR3 region has the DNA TGTGCCAGCAGCTCGCCGGGAGACATGAACACTGAAGCTTTCTTT. This sequence encodes CASSSPGDMNTEAFF.

V usage is TRBV7-9 and J usage is TRBJ2-7; D is possibly TRBD1 or TRBD2 (6 bases each). The germline gives CDR1 SEHNR, CDR2 FQNEAQ (reference sequence). V was pared by 5 bases and J by 2 bases, with 22 bases between. The CDR3 has 17 amino acids. CDR3 residues: CASSPEGGTPQPYEQYF. CDR3 bases: TGTGCCAGCAGCCCCGAGGGCGGGACACCTCAACCCTACGAGCAGTACTTC.

The chain carries TRBV9 and TRBJ2-7; possibly TRBD2 for D (6 bases). V was trimmed by 4 bases and J by 1 base, leaving 15 bases between them. The CDR3 has 15 amino acids. Germline-derived CDR1 and CDR2 are SGDLS and YYNGEE. In DNA, the CDR3 is TGTGCCAGCAGCCCGGCGGACTACCCTTCCTACGAGCAGTACTTC. Residues: CASSPADYPSYEQYF. Supplemented by reference TRBV9 and TRBJ2-7, the full variable domain reads DSGVTQTPKHLITATGQRVTLRCSPRSGDLSVYWYQQSLDQGLQFLIQYYNGEERAKGNILERFSAQQFPDLHSELNLSSLELGDSALYFCASSPADYPSYEQYFGPGTRLTVT.

V usage is TRBV15 and J usage is TRBJ2-3; no clear D gene. Trimming took off 0 bases at V and 2 bases at J, with 12 bases between the two ends. Per the germline V gene, CDR1 is LNHNV and CDR2 is YYDKDF (reference sequence). The CDR3 spans 16 residues. The CDR3 DNA follows: TGTGCCACCAGCAGAGATCTGGCTCACGTCACAGATACGCAGTATTTT. Its protein product is CATSRDLAHVTDTQYF.

The chain has TRBV5-6 and TRBJ2-7; TRBD1 agrees at 10 bases. With V trimmed by 4 bases and J by 4 bases, 8 bases remained unmatched. CDR1 SGHDT and CDR2 YYEEEE come from the germline V gene. This CDR3 comprises 15 residues. DNA for the CDR3: TGTGCCAGCAGCCAAGCGGGACAGGGGCTATACGAGCAGTACTTC. Residues: CASSQAGQGLYEQYF.

The V and J genes are TRBV7-8 and TRBJ2-1; 7 nucleotides align to TRBD1. The CDR3 length is 15 residues. Germline CDR1 is SGHVS and CDR2 is FQNEAQ. The V segment lost 1 base and the J segment 3 bases; nucleotides outside the gene matches: 3. The CDR3 loop is CASSLDRGIYNEQFF. Here the CDR3 DNA reads TGTGCCAGCAGCTTAGACAGGGGTATCTACAATGAGCAGTTCTTC.

V and J are TRBV10-3 and TRBJ2-1, with 7 nucleotides matching TRBD1. CDR1 and CDR2 (germline): ENHRY, SYGVKD. CDR3 length equals 19 residues. V shed 2 bases and J 0 bases; nucleotides not matched to a gene: 13. The CDR3 DNA follows: TGTGCCATCAGTGAGCCCGGAACAGGGGAAGAAAGCTCCTACAATGAGCAGTTCTTC. Translated: CAISEPGTGEESSYNEQFF.

This chain links TRBV19 with TRBJ2-7; 8 bases fit TRBD1. The CDR3 is made up of 15 amino acids. Germline CDR1 reads LNHDA; CDR2 reads SQIVND (reference sequence). V shed 6 bases and J 4 bases; nucleotides not matched to a gene: 11. As DNA, the CDR3 is TGTGCCAGTAGATGGGGAGGACAGGGAGAGTACGAGCAGTACTTC. It yields the protein CASRWGGQGEYEQYF.

The CDR3 region is CASSPGTYEQFF. Written as DNA, the CDR3 is TGTGCCAGCAGCCCTGGGACATATGAGCAGTTCTTC. V and J are TRBV7-6 and TRBJ2-1; TRBD1 might be the D (6 bases). CDR1 and CDR2 from the germline V gene are SGHVS and FNYEAQ. This CDR3 has 12 amino acids. V lost 5 bases and J lost 8, with 10 bases in between.

The chain has TRBV7-9 and TRBJ2-3; either TRBD1 or TRBD2 may fit D (6 bases each). Trimming removed 7 bases at V and 2 bases at J, with 16 bases between. CDR1 SEHNR and CDR2 FQNEAQ come from the germline V gene (reference sequence). CDR3 length: 15 residues. Here the CDR3 DNA reads TGTGCCAGCACCAACCTCCCGGGGGCCACAGATACGCAGTATTTT. Its protein product is CASTNLPGATDTQYF.

The V gene is TRBV2, the J gene TRBJ2-7; TRBD1 aligns across 9 bases. Germline values: CDR1 SNHLY, CDR2 FYNNEI. This CDR3 comprises 14 residues. V shed 11 bases and J 2 bases; nucleotides not matched to a gene: 10. CDR3 nucleotide sequence: TGTGCCTCAACAACAGGGGGCATTACCTACGAGCAGTACTTC. Translating gives CASTTGGITYEQYF.

V usage is TRBV28 and J usage is TRBJ1-3, with 8 bases matching TRBD1. The CDR3 totals 18 residues. Trimming cost V 5 bases and J 0 bases; bases outside gene matches: 12. Germline lookup yields CDR1 MDHEN and CDR2 SYDVKM. DNA for the CDR3: TGTGCCAGCAGTCCAGAGACCGGGACAGGTGACTCTGGAAACACCATATATTTT. Its protein is CASSPETGTGDSGNTIYF.

This rearrangement joins TRBV11-2 to TRBJ1-2, with 7 bases fitting TRBD1. The CDR3 is 15 amino acids. Germline assignment: CDR1 SGHAT and CDR2 FQNNGV. Unmatched junction bases numbered 6, after V lost 1 base and J lost 4 bases. This chain's CDR3 is CASSLVGTETYGYTF. The CDR3 bases are TGTGCCAGCAGCTTAGTAGGGACAGAAACCTATGGCTACACCTTC.

With respect to this clone: One base away lies a much larger clone, so this may be a sequencing read error. Other nucleotide sequences in the sample specify the same CDR3. The V gene is TRBV13, the J gene TRBJ2-7, with 11 bases that match TRBD1. The CDR3 is 14 residues long. Trimming at V came to 5 bases and at J to 4 bases, leaving 4 bases not matched to a gene. The germline CDR1 and CDR2 sequences are PRHDT and FYEKMQ (reference sequence). In DNA, the CDR3 is TGTGCCAGCAGCGCCGGGACAGGGGGTTACGAGCAGTACTTC. Amino acid sequence: CASSAGTGGYEQYF.

This clone has just one count. This chain joins TRBV5-1 and TRBJ2-1; D might be TRBD2 (6 bases). From germline, CDR1 is SGHRS and CDR2 YFSETQ. This CDR3 spans 14 amino acids. Trimming cost V 2 bases and J 2 bases, with 8 bases left between them. CDR3 nucleotides: TGCGCCAGCAGCTTCGGGACTCCCTACAATGAGCAGTTCTTC. Protein: CASSFGTPYNEQFF.

The chain links TRBV7-9 to TRBJ2-1; the D gene is possibly TRBD1 (5 bases). Germline V CDR1 and CDR2: SEHNR, FQNEAQ (reference sequence). Between the trimmed V and J ends, which lost 5 bases and 8 bases, there was a span of 16 bases. There are 14 residues in the CDR3. CDR3 loop: CASSRRQGRDEQFF. The CDR3 DNA reads as TGTGCCAGCAGCCGCAGGCAGGGCAGAGATGAGCAGTTCTTC.

J is TRBJ2-3 and V is TRBV4-2; no reliable D call. Trimming took off 4 bases at V and 1 base at J, with 21 bases between the two ends. Germline-derived CDR1 and CDR2 are LGHNA and YNFKEQ. The CDR3 spans 18 residues. For the CDR3, the DNA is TGTGCCAGCAGCCGCAAACAGTTCGACGATCTGGGCACAGATACGCAGTATTTT. Residues: CASSRKQFDDLGTDTQYF.

The CDR3 reads CASSSNPGLAGVGNEQFF. Here the CDR3 DNA reads TGTGCCAGCAGCTCCAACCCGGGACTAGCGGGAGTCGGGAATGAGCAGTTCTTC. The chain links TRBV5-6 to TRBJ2-1, with TRBD2 identical over 14 bases. The CDR3 sequence is 18 residues long. Germline V CDR1 and CDR2: SGHDT, YYEEEE. V was pared by 3 bases and J by 7 bases, with 12 bases of the junction left unmatched.

V is TRBV7-9 and J is TRBJ2-7, with TRBD1 matching 7 bases. Per the germline V gene, CDR1 is SEHNR and CDR2 is FQNEAQ (reference sequence). V dropped 5 bases and J dropped 4; count of bases not matched to a gene: 8. CDR3 size: 14 residues. The CDR3 loop is CASSEPGQPYEQYF. The CDR3 DNA reads as TGTGCCAGCAGCGAACCGGGACAGCCTTACGAGCAGTACTTC.